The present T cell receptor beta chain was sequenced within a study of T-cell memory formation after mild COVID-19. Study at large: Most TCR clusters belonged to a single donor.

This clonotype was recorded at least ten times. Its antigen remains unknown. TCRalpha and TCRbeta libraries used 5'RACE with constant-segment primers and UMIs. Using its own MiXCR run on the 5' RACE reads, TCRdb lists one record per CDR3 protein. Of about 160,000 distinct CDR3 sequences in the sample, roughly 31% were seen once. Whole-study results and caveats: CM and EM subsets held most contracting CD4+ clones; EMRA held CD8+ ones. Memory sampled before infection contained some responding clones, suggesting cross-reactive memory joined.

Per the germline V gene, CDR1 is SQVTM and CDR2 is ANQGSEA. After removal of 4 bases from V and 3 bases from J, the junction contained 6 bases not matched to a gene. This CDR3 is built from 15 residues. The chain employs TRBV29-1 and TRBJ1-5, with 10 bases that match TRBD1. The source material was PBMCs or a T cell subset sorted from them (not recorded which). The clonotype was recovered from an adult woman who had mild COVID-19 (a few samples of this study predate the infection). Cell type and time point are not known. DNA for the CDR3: TGCAGCGTTGCACCCGGGACAGGGGACAATCAGCCCCAGCATTTT. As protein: CSVAPGTGDNQPQHF.